What follows describes a single TCR beta chain. Its antigen is unidentified. The data belong to a study of monozygotic twins with inflammatory bowel disease. Study-wide points: Healthy co-twins showed greater TCRbeta diversity (inverse Simpson) than IBD patients.

This CDR3 has 14 amino acids. Germline V gene sequence: CDR1 LGHDT, CDR2 YNNKEL (reference sequence). TCRdb reprocessed the 5' RACE reads, with one entry per CDR3 protein and no DNA. The sample includes about 300,000 distinct CDR3 sequences. The specimen was blood. This sequence originates from a human donor with ulcerative colitis or Crohn's disease, or a healthy co-twin of an affected twin (not recorded which). The gene calls are TRBV3-1 and TRBJ2-5. The CDR3: CASSQIDQKETQYF.